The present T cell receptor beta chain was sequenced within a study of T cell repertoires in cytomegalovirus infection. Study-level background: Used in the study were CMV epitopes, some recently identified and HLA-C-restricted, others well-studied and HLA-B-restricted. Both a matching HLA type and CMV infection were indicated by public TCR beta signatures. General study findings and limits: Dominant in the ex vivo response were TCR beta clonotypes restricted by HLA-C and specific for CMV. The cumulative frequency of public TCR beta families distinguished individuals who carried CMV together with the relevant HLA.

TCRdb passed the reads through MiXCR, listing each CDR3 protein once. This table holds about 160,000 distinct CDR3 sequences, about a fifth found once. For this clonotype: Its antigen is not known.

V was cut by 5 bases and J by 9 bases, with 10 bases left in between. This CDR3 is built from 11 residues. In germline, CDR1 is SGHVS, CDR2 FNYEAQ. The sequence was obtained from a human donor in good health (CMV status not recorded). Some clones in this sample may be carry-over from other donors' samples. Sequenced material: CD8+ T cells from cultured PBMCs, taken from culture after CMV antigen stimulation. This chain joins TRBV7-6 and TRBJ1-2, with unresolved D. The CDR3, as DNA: TGTGCCAGCAGCCTAGGGTGGAGCTACACCTTC. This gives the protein CASSLGWSYTF.